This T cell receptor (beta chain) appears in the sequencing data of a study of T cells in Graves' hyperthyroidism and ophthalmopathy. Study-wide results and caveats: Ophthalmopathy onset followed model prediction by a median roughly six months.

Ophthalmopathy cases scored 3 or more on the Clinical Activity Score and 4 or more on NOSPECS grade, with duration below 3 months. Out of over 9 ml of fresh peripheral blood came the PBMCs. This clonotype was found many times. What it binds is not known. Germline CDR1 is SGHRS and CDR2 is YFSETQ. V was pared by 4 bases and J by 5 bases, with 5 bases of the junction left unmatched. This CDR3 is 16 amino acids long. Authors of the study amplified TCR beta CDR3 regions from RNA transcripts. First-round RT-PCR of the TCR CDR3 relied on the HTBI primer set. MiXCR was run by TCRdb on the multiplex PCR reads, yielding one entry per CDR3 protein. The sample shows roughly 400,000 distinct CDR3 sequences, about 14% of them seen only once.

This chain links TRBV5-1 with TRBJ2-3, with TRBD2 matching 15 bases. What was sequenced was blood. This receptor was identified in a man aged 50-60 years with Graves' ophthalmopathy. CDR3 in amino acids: CASSEGLAGGGDTQYF. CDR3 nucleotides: TGCGCCAGCAGCGAGGGACTAGCGGGAGGTGGAGATACGCAGTATTTT.